This paragraph reports one TCR beta chain. Its cognate antigen is unknown. This sample was included in a study of regulatory dendritic cells for organ transplantation. Overall study context: Dendritic cell cultures received LPS on day 6. Study outcomes and limitations: Alloreactive memory CD8+ T cell pools varied considerably between individuals. Resting memory CD8+ T cells held the most alloreactive clonotypes. Regulatory dendritic cells appeared to expand memory CD8+ clones less than mature ones.

This CDR3 has 17 residues. The ends lost 1 base at V and 4 bases at J; junction bases unmatched: 9. The germline CDR1 and CDR2 sequences are SGHKS and YYEKEE (reference sequence). This table comes from immunoSEQ multiplex PCR, and its TCRdb copy is limited to in-frame clones, with some not included. This table holds 12,000 or so clones, just under 90% found once. Sorted T cells were CFSE-labeled and cultured 5 days with allogeneic regulatory or mature dendritic cells at 1:10. The TCR was taken from a human donor in good health. This rearrangement joins TRBV5-5 to TRBJ1-4; TRBD1 aligns across 8 bases. Sequencing was carried out using naive CD8+ T cells from blood cultured with dendritic cells. The subset here: CD45RA+ naive T cells. CDR3 sequence (DNA): TGTGCCAGCAGCTTGCTTCGACAGGGGACCAGTAATGAAAAACTGTTTTTT. It specifies CASSLLRQGTSNEKLFF.